One and the same sample provided the 21 T cell receptor beta chains below, sequenced in a study of CD8 T cells in ankylosing spondylitis (dated by TCRdb to about 2017). Library preparation employed 5' RACE. These reads were obtained on an Illumina HiSeq 2500. TCRdb reprocessed the public reads (quality trimming at Q25 with fastp, clone calling with MiXCR) and kept in-frame beta chains. Rows with a matching CDR3 protein are joined into one entry that keeps the most common DNA and genes. This sample is represented by 350,000 or so distinct CDR3 sequences; roughly 10% of them were singletons. 9.1% of the sample goes to the ten largest clones. The sample taken for sequencing was blood, either unsorted or a sorted T cell fraction (not recorded which). The receptors shown here come from a female donor with ankylosing spondylitis or in good health (not recorded which).

Ten or more counts support this clonotype. The rearrangement uses TRBV12-3 or TRBV12-4 and TRBJ1-2; possibly TRBD1 for D (5 bases). Trimming stripped 5 bases from V and 0 bases from J, with 13 bases between. The CDR3 has 15 residues. CDR3 in DNA: TGTGCCAGCAGTCCAGGGTTGAGACCTAACTATGGCTACACCTTC. Protein product: CASSPGLRPNYGYTF.

The table lists this clonotype with many counts. V and J are TRBV15 and TRBJ1-5; 7 bases are a match to TRBD1. Germline-derived CDR1 and CDR2 are LNHNV and YYDKDF (reference sequence). With 0 bases clipped from V and 5 bases from J, the junction kept 7 bases outside the gene matches. The CDR3 loop spans 16 amino acids. CDR3: CATSRDSVTGDQPQHF. The CDR3 nucleotides are TGTGCCACCAGCAGAGATTCGGTAACAGGGGATCAGCCCCAGCATTTT.

For the CDR3, the DNA is TGTGCCAGCAGTCACCAGACCGGGACTATTTATCCTGAGCAGTTCTTC. Translated: CASSHQTGTIYPEQFF. This chain uses TRBV6-2 or TRBV6-3 with TRBJ2-1; 7 bases match TRBD2. The length of the CDR3 is 16 residues. Germline CDR1 reads MNHEY; CDR2 reads SVGEGT. V lost 5 bases and J lost 9; bases outside the gene matches: 16.

This clonotype was picked up many times. This chain links TRBV7-2 with TRBJ2-7, with D unresolved. V lost 5 bases to trimming and J lost 7 bases, with 9 bases between them. The germline gives CDR1 SGHTA, CDR2 FQGNSA. The CDR3 is made up of 11 amino acids. CDR3: CASSRAREQYF. For the CDR3, the DNA is TGTGCCAGCAGCCGCGCTAGGGAGCAGTACTTC.

In this sample, this clonotype turned up many times. The chain recombines TRBV5-1 with TRBJ1-4; TRBD1 aligns across 7 bases. The germline V gene encodes CDR1 SGHRS and CDR2 YFSETQ. V lost 4 bases and J lost 3; bases outside the gene matches: 3. The CDR3 length is 14 residues. Written as DNA, the CDR3 is TGCGCCAGCAGCCTCGGGACAGCTAATGAAAAACTGTTTTTT. Translation: CASSLGTANEKLFF.

This clonotype was picked up many times. The DNA for the CDR3 is TGCAGTGCTCTACACCCTAGCGGACAATACCAAGAGACCCAGTACTTC. Protein product: CSALHPSGQYQETQYF. The chain recombines TRBV20-1 with TRBJ2-5; 7 bases fit TRBD2. The CDR3 sequence is 16 residues long. CDR1 is DFQATT, CDR2 SNEGSKA, per germline (reference sequence). The V gene end was trimmed by 5 bases and the J gene end by 0 bases; junction bases not matched to a gene: 12.

This clonotype appeared a few times. The gene calls are TRBV27 and TRBJ1-1, with 9 nucleotides matching TRBD1. CDR1 and CDR2 (germline): MNHEY, SMNVEV (reference sequence). The J segment lost 7 bases and the V segment lost 8 bases, leaving 2 bases of the junction unmatched. This CDR3 region has 11 residues. CDR3 DNA sequence: TGTGCCAGCTCGGACAGGGGTGAAGCTTTCTTT. Its protein product is CASSDRGEAFF.

This clonotype appeared many times. The V call is TRBV5-1, the J call TRBJ2-2; 11 bases align to TRBD2. Germline lookup yields CDR1 SGHRS and CDR2 YFSETQ. V gave up 0 bases and J gave up 3 bases; unmatched junction bases: 1. The CDR3 sequence is 16 residues long. For the CDR3, the DNA is TGCGCCAGCAGCTTGGAACTAGCGGGGGACACCGGGGAGCTGTTTTTT. Translated, it gives CASSLELAGDTGELFF. Supplemented by reference TRBV5-1 and TRBJ2-2, the full variable domain reads KAGVTQTPRYLIKTRGQQVTLSCSPISGHRSVSWYQQTPGQGLQFLFEYFSETQRNKGNFPGRFSGRQFSNSRSEMNVSTLELGDSALYLCASSLELAGDTGELFFGEGSRLTVL.

This clonotype was seen many times. V and J are TRBV20-1 and TRBJ2-2, with 14 bases matching TRBD2. Germline V lookup: CDR1 DFQATT, CDR2 SNEGSKA (reference sequence). This CDR3 contains 18 residues. The ends lost 2 bases at V and 2 bases at J; junction bases unmatched: 7. CDR3 DNA sequence: TGCAGTGCTAGACCAGGGACTAGCGGGAGTCGAAACACCGGGGAGCTGTTTTTT. Translation gives CSARPGTSGSRNTGELFF.

This clonotype was detected ten times or more. The chain is built from TRBV29-1 and TRBJ2-7, with 8 nucleotides matching TRBD1. Unmatched junction bases numbered 5, after V lost 6 bases and J lost 4 bases. The germline V gene encodes CDR1 SQVTM and CDR2 ANQGSEA. The CDR3 loop spans 12 amino acids. CDR3 DNA: TGCAGCGTGCCGACAGGGGAATACGAGCAGTACTTC. Its protein is CSVPTGEYEQYF.

This clonotype was counted many times. This chain connects TRBV4-1 to TRBJ1-3; TRBD1 agrees at 9 bases. Germline V gene sequence: CDR1 MGHRA, CDR2 YSYEKL. The CDR3 extends over 16 amino acids. The V segment lost 4 bases and the J segment 4 bases; nucleotides outside the gene matches: 8. The CDR3 region has the DNA TGCGCCAGCAGCCGCACAGGGGGCGCGGGAGGAAACACCATATATTTT. Protein sequence: CASSRTGGAGGNTIYF.

This clonotype was observed at least ten times. This chain links TRBV5-1 with TRBJ1-2, with D perhaps TRBD1 (5 bases). With 0 bases removed from V and 8 bases from J, the gap between germline ends came to 17 bases. Germline V gives CDR1 SGHRS, CDR2 YFSETQ. The CDR3 is made up of 15 amino acids. CDR3 region: CASSLERGSTRGYTF. Written as DNA, the CDR3 is TGCGCCAGCAGCTTGGAGAGGGGCTCCACAAGGGGCTACACCTTC.

This clonotype occurred a few times. The V and J genes are TRBV19 and TRBJ1-2; 8 nucleotides agree with TRBD1. Germline-derived CDR1 and CDR2 are LNHDA and SQIVND (reference sequence). V shed 8 bases and J 8 bases; nucleotides not matched to a gene: 10. The CDR3 contains 13 residues. CDR3 sequence: CASGDRGGGGYTF. CDR3 DNA: TGTGCCAGTGGCGACAGGGGAGGTGGCGGCTACACCTTC.

At least ten counts were recorded for this clonotype. The chain combines TRBV29-1 with TRBJ2-3; D perhaps matches TRBD2 (5 bases). Germline V gene sequence: CDR1 SQVTM, CDR2 ANQGSEA. The CDR3 consists of 15 residues. The V and J ends lost 4 bases and 2 bases respectively, with 16 bases between them. CDR3 in DNA: TGCAGCGTTGGGTTCGGGAACCTATTCACAGATACGCAGTATTTT. It is translated as CSVGFGNLFTDTQYF.

V is TRBV29-1 and J is TRBJ2-7; D might be TRBD1 (5 bases). Germline assignment: CDR1 SQVTM and CDR2 ANQGSEA. V was cut by 1 base and J by 0 bases, with 7 bases left in between. The length of the CDR3 is 13 residues. This CDR3 is CSVEAGNSYEQYF. CDR3 coding DNA: TGCAGCGTTGAAGCAGGGAACTCCTACGAGCAGTACTTC.

This clonotype was found a few times. The genes are TRBV27 and TRBJ2-7; D gene ambiguous. The CDR3 extends over 15 amino acids. Germline V gene data show CDR1 as MNHEY and CDR2 as SMNVEV (reference sequence). Trimming took 2 bases from V and 4 from J, leaving 15 bases between them. The CDR3 here is CASSLRAERDYEQYF. The DNA for the CDR3 is TGTGCCAGCAGTTTACGTGCGGAAAGAGATTACGAGCAGTACTTC.

At least ten counts were recorded for this clonotype. This chain connects TRBV10-3 to TRBJ2-6; TRBD2 agrees at 12 bases. CDR1 and CDR2 (germline): ENHRY, SYGVKD. Trimming removed 9 bases from V and 0 bases from J; junction bases left unmatched: 12. The CDR3 totals 19 residues. This CDR3 reads CAIPGPGLAGLSGANVLTF. CDR3 nucleotide sequence: TGTGCCATACCGGGTCCCGGACTAGCGGGACTCTCTGGGGCCAACGTCCTGACTTTC.

About this clonotype itself: A much more abundant neighbour one base away suggests this may be a read error. V gene TRBV27 combines with J gene TRBJ2-1; the D is unclear. Germline-derived CDR1 and CDR2 are MNHEY and SMNVEV (reference sequence). CDR3 length: 16 amino acids. The CDR3 is CSSKTRDLSGHNEQFF. The CDR3 bases are TGTTCCAGCAAAACACGCGATCTATCAGGACACAATGAGCAGTTCTTC.

The chain has TRBV7-9 and TRBJ2-3, with D tentatively TRBD2 (5 bases). Germline V gene lookup returns CDR1 SEHNR and CDR2 FQNEAQ (reference sequence). CDR3 length: 13 residues. Trimming removed 5 bases from V and 2 bases from J, with 8 bases in between. CDR3 sequence reads: CASSVGITDTQYF. DNA of the CDR3: TGTGCCAGCAGCGTCGGGATCACAGATACGCAGTATTTT.

This clonotype has at least ten counts. This sequence joins TRBV29-1 and TRBJ2-1; D may be TRBD2 (6 bases). The length of the CDR3 is 14 residues. CDR1 is SQVTM and CDR2 is ANQGSEA in the germline V gene. Trimming pared 6 bases from V and 0 bases from J, leaving 12 bases between. The CDR3 is CSVRRDFSYNEQFF. The CDR3 nucleotides are TGCAGCGTCCGCCGGGACTTCTCCTACAATGAGCAGTTCTTC.

In this sample, this clonotype turned up many times. The V gene is TRBV7-2, the J gene TRBJ2-3; 7 positions match TRBD1. The CDR3 length is 16 residues. V gave up 1 base and J gave up 1 base; unmatched junction bases: 5. From germline, CDR1 is SGHTA and CDR2 FQGNSA. CDR3 in amino acids: CASSLVRQGGTDTQYF. CDR3 DNA: TGTGCCAGCAGCTTAGTTAGACAGGGTGGCACAGATACGCAGTATTTT.